This T cell receptor (beta chain) was identified in a study of PD-1 blockade in classical Hodgkin lymphoma. With regard to this clone: Its antigen is currently unknown.

Findings of the study overall: Whereas CD4+ TCR diversity had risen significantly by C4D1, CD8+ TCR diversity had not. It was reported that newly diagnosed patients had less baseline TCR diversity than healthy donors. What caused the repertoire differences, perhaps disease activity or prior therapy, remains undefined.

The patients all showed relapse after autologous stem cell transplantation, while their brentuximab vedotin exposure varied. Measured with immunoSEQ multiplex PCR; TCRdb has only the in-frame clones, and not every one. In the table there are more than 45,000 clones, approximately 70% of which are singletons. The CDR3 is made up of 15 amino acids. Germline V gene sequence: CDR1 MGHRA, CDR2 YSYEKL. The trim removed 1 base at V and 5 bases at J, leaving 5 bases unmatched. The chain combines TRBV4-1 with TRBJ2-7; 10 bases align to TRBD2. Sequencing was performed on peripheral blood mononuclear cells (PBMCs), taken at baseline. This clonotype was sampled from a human donor with classical Hodgkin lymphoma. CDR3 amino acids: CASSQGPLAGDEQYF. The CDR3, as DNA: TGCGCCAGCAGCCAAGGTCCTCTAGCGGGAGACGAGCAGTACTTC.